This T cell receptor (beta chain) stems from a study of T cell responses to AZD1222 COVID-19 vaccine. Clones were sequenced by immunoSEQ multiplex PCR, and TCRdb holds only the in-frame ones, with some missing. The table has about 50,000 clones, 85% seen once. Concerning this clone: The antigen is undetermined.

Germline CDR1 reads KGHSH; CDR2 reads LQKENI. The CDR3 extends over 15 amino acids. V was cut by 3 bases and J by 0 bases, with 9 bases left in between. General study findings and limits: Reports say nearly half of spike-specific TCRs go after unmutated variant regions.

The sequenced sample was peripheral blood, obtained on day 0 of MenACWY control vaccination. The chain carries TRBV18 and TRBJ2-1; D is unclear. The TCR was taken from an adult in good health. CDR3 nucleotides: TGTGCCAGCTCACCTAGGAGCGACTCCTACAATGAGCAGTTCTTC. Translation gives CASSPRSDSYNEQFF.